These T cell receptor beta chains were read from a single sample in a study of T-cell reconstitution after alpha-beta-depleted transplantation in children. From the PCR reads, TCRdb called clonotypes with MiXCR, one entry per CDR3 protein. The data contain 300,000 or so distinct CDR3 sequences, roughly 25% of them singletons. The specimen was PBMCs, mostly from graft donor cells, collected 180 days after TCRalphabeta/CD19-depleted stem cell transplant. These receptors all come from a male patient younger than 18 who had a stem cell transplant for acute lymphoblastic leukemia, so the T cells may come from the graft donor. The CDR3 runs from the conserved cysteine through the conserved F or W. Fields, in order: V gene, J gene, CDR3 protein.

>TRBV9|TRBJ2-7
CASSVDPGHEQYF
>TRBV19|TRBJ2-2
CASSTPGLLTGELFF
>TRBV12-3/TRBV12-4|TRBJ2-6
CASSLDIGAAGANVLTF
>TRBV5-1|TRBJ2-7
CASSSNIQGRVYEQYF
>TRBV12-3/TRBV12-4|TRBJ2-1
CASSPDVAGNFDEQFF
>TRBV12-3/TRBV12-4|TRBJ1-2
CASRPWGLYGYTF
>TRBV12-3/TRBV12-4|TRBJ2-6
CASSFGGGANVLTF
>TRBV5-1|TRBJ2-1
CASSLGKRTMEFF
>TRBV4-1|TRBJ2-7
CASSPQPLRLAGTYEQYF
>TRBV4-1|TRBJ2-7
CASSQDSLYEQYF
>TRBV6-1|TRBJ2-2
CATAPPTGPGELFF
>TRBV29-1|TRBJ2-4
CSVQQGGAKNIQYF
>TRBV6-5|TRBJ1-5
CASSYLQGDQPQHF
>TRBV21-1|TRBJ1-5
CASGSNQPQHF
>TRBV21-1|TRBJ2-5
CAGRQGETQYF
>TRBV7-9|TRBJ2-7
CASSSGQSSYEQYF
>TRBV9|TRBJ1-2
CASSVGQGGRGYGYTF
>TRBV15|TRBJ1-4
CATSRDRADEKLFF
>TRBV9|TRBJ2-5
CASSVSGALTSENQYF
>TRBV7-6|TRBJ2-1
CASALAFDEQFF